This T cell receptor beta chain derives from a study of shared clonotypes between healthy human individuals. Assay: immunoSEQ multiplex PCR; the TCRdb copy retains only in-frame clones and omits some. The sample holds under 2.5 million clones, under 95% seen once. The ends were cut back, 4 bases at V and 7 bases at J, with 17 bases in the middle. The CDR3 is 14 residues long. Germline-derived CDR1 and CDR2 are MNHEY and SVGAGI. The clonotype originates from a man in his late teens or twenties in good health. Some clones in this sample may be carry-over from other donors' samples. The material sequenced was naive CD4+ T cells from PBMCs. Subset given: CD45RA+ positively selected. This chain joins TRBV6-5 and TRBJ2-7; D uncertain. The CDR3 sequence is CASSSSSRIREQYF. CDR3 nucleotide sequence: TGTGCCAGCAGTTCATCGAGTCGTATCAGGGAGCAGTACTTC.